This T cell receptor (beta chain) was identified during a study of blood T cells in healthy people across ages. Regarding this clonotype: This may be a read error: a much more frequent sequence differs by one nucleotide.

Primers used in a second PCR of about 7 to 12 cycles were a sample-barcoded 5' primer and a J-beta primer mix. One entry per CDR3 protein, called by TCRdb with MiXCR from the 5' RACE reads. This sample yields hundreds of thousands of distinct CDR3 sequences, of which roughly 32% are seen a single time; just over 15% belongs to the top ten. Germline assignment: CDR1 SGHNT and CDR2 YYREEE (reference sequence). The germline V and J ends were trimmed by 2 bases and 11 bases, with 19 bases remaining between them. This CDR3 spans 14 amino acids. Sequenced sample: blood. J is TRBJ2-5 and V is TRBV5-4; tentatively, D is TRBD1 (6 bases). This sequence originates from a woman of 80 years or more in good health. As DNA, the CDR3 is TGTGCCAGCAGCTTAGTGAGGGGGAGAGGTGAGCAGTACTTC. Its translation is CASSLVRGRGEQYF.